The 2 T cell receptor beta chains presented below share a single source sample, sequenced in a study of blood T cell repertoires in COVID-19. Assay used: immunoSEQ multiplex PCR; TCRdb lists only in-frame clones, some missing. The sample has 210,000 or so clones; around 88% are singletons. Sequenced: peripheral blood. These receptors all come from a man between 18 and 35 years old with active or convalescent COVID-19.

The J gene is TRBJ2-1, the V gene TRBV29-1; D is unresolved. The CDR3 is made up of 9 amino acids. Germline-derived CDR1 and CDR2 are SQVTM and ANQGSEA. V was shortened by 4 bases and J by 12 bases, with 7 bases between the two germline ends. CDR3 region: CSVGSGQFF. The CDR3 DNA follows: TGCAGCGTTGGCTCAGGGCAGTTCTTC.

The J gene is TRBJ2-1, the V gene TRBV6-5, with 8 nucleotides matching TRBD2. The CDR3 totals 15 residues. Germline V gene data show CDR1 as MNHEY and CDR2 as SVGAGI. The V gene end was trimmed by 10 bases and the J gene end by 1 base; junction bases not matched to a gene: 9. The CDR3 reads CATLESGSSYNEQFF. The CDR3 DNA reads TGTGCCACCCTGGAAAGCGGGAGTTCCTACAATGAGCAGTTCTTC.